This T cell receptor beta chain was profiled in a study of blood T cell repertoires in COVID-19. Study summary: There were acute and convalescent COVID-19 samples, and they came from the United States, Italy and Spain. T cells, B-cell-depleted T cells, or PBMCs provided the cDNA or gDNA that served as material.

As processed by the authors: Amplification from reference gene primers served as the basis for estimated nucleated cell counts. Sequencing used immunoSEQ multiplex PCR; TCRdb keeps in-frame clones, though not all of them. The DNA was the basis for D and trimming; V, J and clone size are from that table. This table holds approximately 200,000 clones, 80% to 90% found once. Germline V gene data show CDR1 as LGHNA and CDR2 as YSLEER. The trim removed 8 bases at V and 0 bases at J, leaving 8 bases unmatched. The CDR3 has 15 amino acids. The TCR sequence derives from an older woman who had recovered from COVID-19. The rearrangement joins TRBV4-3 to TRBJ2-7; 9 bases line up with TRBD2. Sequenced material: peripheral blood. CDR3 region: CASAAGGQSSYEQYF. The DNA for the CDR3 is TGCGCCAGCGCGGCGGGGGGGCAGAGCTCCTACGAGCAGTACTTC.